This is a list of T cell receptor beta chains from one sample in a study of human CD8 memory T cell subsets. TCRdb re-called the 5' RACE reads and catalogs CDR3 proteins one per entry, DNA excluded. The sample holds almost 9,000 distinct CDR3 sequences. What was sequenced was CD8+ T cells from PBMCs. These receptor sequences come from a human donor in good health. CDR3s include the opening cysteine and the closing phenylalanine or tryptophan. Not all rows give a size; the values are once, few, many and, for expanded clones, a class.

TRBV14	TRBJ2-4	NA	CASSHGRANIQYF
TRBV11-2	TRBJ2-5	NA	CASSLERVGGETQYF
TRBV9	TRBJ1-6	NA	CAIPRGQPMFNSPLHF
TRBV19	TRBJ2-1	NA	CATSRSHNEQFF
TRBV28	TRBJ2-5	NA	CASSLPLAGGPQQETQYF
TRBV27	TRBJ2-1	NA	CASSLRSGPYNEQFF
TRBV5-1	TRBJ2-7	large	CASSMTDSSYEQYF
TRBV7-6	TRBJ2-7	NA	CASSLAPPYEQYF
TRBV27	TRBJ2-5	NA	CASSFTGTGLQETQYF
TRBV6-5	TRBJ1-2	NA	CASSYRGRAYGYTF
TRBV6-2/TRBV6-3	TRBJ2-2	NA	CASSYSESGANTGELFF
TRBV4-3	TRBJ2-7	NA	CASSQGRTLAYEQYF
TRBV2	TRBJ1-5	NA	CASRNRTGARQPQHF
TRBV29-1	TRBJ2-3	NA	CSVEGGTGTEVTDTQYF
TRBV7-3	TRBJ2-5	NA	CASSSPLAAYQETQYF
TRBV12-3/TRBV12-4	TRBJ1-6	NA	CASSRGGGYNSPLHF
TRBV5-4	TRBJ2-1	NA	CASSLATATYNEQFF
TRBV20-1	TRBJ2-1	NA	CSARDGSSSYNEQFF
TRBV28	TRBJ2-7	medium-sized	CASRVRGREQYF
TRBV27	TRBJ2-3	NA	CASSAGDTQYF
TRBV20-1	TRBJ2-1	NA	CSAHAGGEDYNEQFF
TRBV20-1	TRBJ1-2	NA	CSARGGTGAGYTF
TRBV7-9	TRBJ2-1	NA	CASSLGTQNEQFF
TRBV7-6	TRBJ2-7	medium-sized	CASSLGQYSYEQYF
TRBV27	TRBJ2-7	NA	CASNSRIDSYEQYF
TRBV7-9	TRBJ2-7	NA	CASSMTSGSHEQYF
TRBV10-3	TRBJ2-1	medium-sized	CAISAGQNNEQFF
TRBV20-1	TRBJ2-3	NA	CSAKRTSTDTQYF
TRBV20-1	TRBJ2-2	NA	CSANDVRDMTNTGELFF
TRBV11-2	TRBJ2-5	medium-sized	CASSNNRDFGQETQYF
TRBV27	TRBJ2-7	NA	CASSPLGGSYEQYF
TRBV4-3	TRBJ2-3	NA	CASGGLAGGDTQYF
TRBV23-1	TRBJ2-4	NA	CASSQCATKNIQYF
TRBV12-5	TRBJ2-3	NA	CASGSWASTDTQYF
TRBV12-3/TRBV12-4	TRBJ2-5	NA	CASSLNRGGETQYF
TRBV5-4	TRBJ2-1	NA	CASSSISGGAVDEQFF
TRBV6-2/TRBV6-3	TRBJ2-2	NA	CASSYQFPPGELFF
TRBV7-3	TRBJ1-2	NA	CASSLTSDSDDGYTF
TRBV27	TRBJ2-1	NA	CASSLLAGSDGNEQFF
TRBV4-3	TRBJ1-3	NA	CASSQDWQNSGNTIYF